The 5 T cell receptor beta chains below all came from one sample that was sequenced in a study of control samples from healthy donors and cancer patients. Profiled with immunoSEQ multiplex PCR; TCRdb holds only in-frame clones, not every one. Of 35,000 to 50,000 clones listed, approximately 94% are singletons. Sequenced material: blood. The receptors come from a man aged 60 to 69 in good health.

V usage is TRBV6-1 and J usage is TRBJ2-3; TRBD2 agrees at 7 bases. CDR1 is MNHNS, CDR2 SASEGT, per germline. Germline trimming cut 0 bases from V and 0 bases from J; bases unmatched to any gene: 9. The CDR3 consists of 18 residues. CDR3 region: CASSEAYSSGASTDTQYF. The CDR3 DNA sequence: TGTGCCAGCAGTGAAGCGTATTCTAGCGGTGCTAGCACAGATACGCAGTATTTT.

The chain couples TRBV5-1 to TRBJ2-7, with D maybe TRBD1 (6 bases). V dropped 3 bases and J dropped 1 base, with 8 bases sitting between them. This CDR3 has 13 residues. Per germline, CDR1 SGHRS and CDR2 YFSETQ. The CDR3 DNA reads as TGCGCCAGCAGCTGGGACACATCCTACGAGCAGTACTTC. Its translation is CASSWDTSYEQYF.

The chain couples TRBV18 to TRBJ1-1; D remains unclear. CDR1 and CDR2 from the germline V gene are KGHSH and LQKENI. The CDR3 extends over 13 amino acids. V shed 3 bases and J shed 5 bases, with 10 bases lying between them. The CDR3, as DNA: TGTGCCAGCTCACCGTACGTAGGGACTGAAGCTTTCTTT. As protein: CASSPYVGTEAFF.

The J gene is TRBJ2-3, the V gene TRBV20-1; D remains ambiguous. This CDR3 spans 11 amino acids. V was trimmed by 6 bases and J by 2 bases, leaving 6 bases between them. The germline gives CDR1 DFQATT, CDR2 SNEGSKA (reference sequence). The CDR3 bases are TGCAGTGCCCGTTCCACAGATACGCAGTATTTT. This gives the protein CSARSTDTQYF.

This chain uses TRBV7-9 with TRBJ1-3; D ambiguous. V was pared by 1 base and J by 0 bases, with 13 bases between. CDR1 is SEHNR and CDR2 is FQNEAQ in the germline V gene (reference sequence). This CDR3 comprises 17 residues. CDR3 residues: CASSLDGTRSSGNTIYF. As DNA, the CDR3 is TGTGCCAGCAGCTTAGATGGTACGAGGAGCTCTGGAAACACCATATATTTT.